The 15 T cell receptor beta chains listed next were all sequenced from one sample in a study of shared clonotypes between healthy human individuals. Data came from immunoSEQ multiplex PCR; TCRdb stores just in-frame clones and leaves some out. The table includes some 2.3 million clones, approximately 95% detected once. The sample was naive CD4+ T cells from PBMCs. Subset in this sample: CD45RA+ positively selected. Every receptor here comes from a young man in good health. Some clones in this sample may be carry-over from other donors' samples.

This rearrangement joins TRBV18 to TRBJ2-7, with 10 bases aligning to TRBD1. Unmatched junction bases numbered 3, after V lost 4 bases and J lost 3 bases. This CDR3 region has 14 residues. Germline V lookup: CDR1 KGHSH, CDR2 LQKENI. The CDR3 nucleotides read TGTGCCAGCTCACACCGGGACAGGGGCTACGAGCAGTACTTC. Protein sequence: CASSHRDRGYEQYF. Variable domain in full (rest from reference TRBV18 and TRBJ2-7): NAGVMQNPRHLVRRRGQEARLRCSPMKGHSHVYWYRQLPEEGLKFMVYLQKENIIDESGMPKERFSAEFPKEGPSILRIQQVVRGDSAAYFCASSHRDRGYEQYFGPGTRLTVT.

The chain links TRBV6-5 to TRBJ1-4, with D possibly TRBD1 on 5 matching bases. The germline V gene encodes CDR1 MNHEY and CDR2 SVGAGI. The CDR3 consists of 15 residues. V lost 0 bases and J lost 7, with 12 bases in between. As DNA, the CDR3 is TGTGCCAGCAGTTACTCATCCGGGAGGGGTGAAAAACTGTTTTTT. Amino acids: CASSYSSGRGEKLFF.

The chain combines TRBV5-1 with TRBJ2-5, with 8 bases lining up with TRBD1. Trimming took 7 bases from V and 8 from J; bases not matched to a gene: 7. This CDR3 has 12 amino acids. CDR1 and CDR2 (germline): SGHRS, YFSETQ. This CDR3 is CASSETGGTQYF. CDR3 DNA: TGCGCCAGCTCTGAAACAGGGGGAACCCAGTACTTC.

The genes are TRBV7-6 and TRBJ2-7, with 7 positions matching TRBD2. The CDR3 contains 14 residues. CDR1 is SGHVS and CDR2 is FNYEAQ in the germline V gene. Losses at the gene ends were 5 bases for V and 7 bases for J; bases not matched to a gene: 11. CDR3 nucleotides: TGTGCCAGCAGCAACGAGCGGGGCGGGATGGAGCAGTACTTC. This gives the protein CASSNERGGMEQYF.

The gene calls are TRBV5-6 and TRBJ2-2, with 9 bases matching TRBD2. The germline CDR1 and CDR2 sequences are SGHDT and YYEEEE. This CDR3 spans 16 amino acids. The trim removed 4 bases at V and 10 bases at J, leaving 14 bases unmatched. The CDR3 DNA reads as TGTGCCAGCAGCGCAAGCGGGAGGCGGATTAGCGTGGAGCTGTTTTTT. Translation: CASSASGRRISVELFF.

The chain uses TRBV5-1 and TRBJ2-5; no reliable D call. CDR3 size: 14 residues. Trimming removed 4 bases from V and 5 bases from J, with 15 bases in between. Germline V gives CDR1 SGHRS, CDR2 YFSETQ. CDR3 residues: CASSVSPGAETQYF. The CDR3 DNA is TGCGCCAGCAGCGTCTCACCGGGCGCGGAGACCCAGTACTTC.

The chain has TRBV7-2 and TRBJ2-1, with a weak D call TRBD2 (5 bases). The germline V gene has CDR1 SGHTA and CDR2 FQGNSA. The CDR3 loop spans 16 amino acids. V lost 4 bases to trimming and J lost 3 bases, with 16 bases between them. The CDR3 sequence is CASSWAPGSSYNEQFF. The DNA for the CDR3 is TGTGCCAGCAGCTGGGCCCCGGGGTCTAGCTACAATGAGCAGTTCTTC.

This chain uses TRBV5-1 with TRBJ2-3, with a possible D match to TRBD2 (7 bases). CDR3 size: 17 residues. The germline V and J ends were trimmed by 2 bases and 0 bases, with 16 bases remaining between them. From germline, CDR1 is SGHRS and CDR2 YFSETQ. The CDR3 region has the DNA TGCGCCAGCAGCTTCATCCCGGCGGGGGCGAGCACAGATACGCAGTATTTT. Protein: CASSFIPAGASTDTQYF.

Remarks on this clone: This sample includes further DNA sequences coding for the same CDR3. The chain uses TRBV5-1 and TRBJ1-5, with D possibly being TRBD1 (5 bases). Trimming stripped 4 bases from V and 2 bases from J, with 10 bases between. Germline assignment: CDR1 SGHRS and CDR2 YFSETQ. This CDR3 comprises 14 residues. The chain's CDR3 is CASSAQGGNQPQHF. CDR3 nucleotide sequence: TGCGCCAGCAGCGCCCAGGGAGGCAATCAGCCCCAGCATTTT.

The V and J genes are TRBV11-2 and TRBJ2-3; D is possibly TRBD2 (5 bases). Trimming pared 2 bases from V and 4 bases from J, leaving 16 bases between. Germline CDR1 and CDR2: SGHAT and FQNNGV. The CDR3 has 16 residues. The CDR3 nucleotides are TGTGCCAGCAGCTTACTCCCGGGGATGATCCCAGATACGCAGTATTTT. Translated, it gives CASSLLPGMIPDTQYF.

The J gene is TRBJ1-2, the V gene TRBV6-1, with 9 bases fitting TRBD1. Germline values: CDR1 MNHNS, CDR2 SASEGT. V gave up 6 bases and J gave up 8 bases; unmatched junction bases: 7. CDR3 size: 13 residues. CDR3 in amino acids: CASRGTGLLGYTF. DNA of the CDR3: TGTGCCAGCAGAGGGACAGGGTTACTCGGCTACACCTTC.

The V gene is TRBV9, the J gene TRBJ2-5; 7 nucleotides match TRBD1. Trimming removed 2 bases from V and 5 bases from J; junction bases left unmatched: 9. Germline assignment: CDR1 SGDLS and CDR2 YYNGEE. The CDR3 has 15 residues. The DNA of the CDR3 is TGTGCCAGCAGCGTTCTAAGAGGGGGCACGGAGACCCAGTACTTC. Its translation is CASSVLRGGTETQYF.

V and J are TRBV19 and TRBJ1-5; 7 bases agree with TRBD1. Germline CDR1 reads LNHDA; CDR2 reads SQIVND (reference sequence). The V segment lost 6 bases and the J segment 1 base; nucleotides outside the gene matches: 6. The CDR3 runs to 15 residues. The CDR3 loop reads CASSIRQGSNQPQHF. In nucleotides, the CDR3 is TGTGCCAGTAGCATACGACAGGGCAGCAATCAGCCCCAGCATTTT.

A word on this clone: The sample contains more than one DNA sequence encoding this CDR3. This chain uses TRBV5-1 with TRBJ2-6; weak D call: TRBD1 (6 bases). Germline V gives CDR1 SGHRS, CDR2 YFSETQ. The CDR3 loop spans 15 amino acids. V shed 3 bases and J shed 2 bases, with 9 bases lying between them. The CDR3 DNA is TGCGCCAGCAGCTCACAGGGTACTGGGGCCAACGTCCTGACTTTC. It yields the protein CASSSQGTGANVLTF.

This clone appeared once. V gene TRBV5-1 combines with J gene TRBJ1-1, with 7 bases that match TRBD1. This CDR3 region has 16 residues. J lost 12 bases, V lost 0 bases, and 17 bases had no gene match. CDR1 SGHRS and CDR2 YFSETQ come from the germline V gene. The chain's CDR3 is CASSLAGQVLGSGTFF. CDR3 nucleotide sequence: TGCGCCAGCAGCTTGGCCGGACAGGTTTTGGGTTCGGGGACTTTCTTT.